The 20 T cell receptor beta chains reported below all come from one sample, sequenced in a study of blood T cell repertoires in COVID-19. The repertoire was sequenced with immunoSEQ multiplex PCR; TCRdb's copy has only in-frame clones and lacks some. The sample has approximately 210,000 clones, about four fifths seen once; the top ten hold roughly 7.6%. Sample: peripheral blood. These TCRs come from a woman between 50 and 59 years old with active or convalescent COVID-19.

The chain carries TRBV28 and TRBJ1-1; D is possibly TRBD1 (6 bases). Trimming took 10 bases from V and 4 from J, leaving 19 bases between them. Germline V gives CDR1 MDHEN, CDR2 SYDVKM. There are 14 residues in the CDR3. CDR3 DNA: TGTGCCACTAAACCGGGGGGGGCTTTCACTGAAGCTTTCTTT. This codes for CATKPGGAFTEAFF.

This chain connects TRBV4-1 to TRBJ1-5; no clear D gene. The CDR3 extends over 14 amino acids. Trimming removed 0 bases from V and 7 bases from J, with 10 bases in between. In germline, CDR1 is MGHRA, CDR2 YSYEKL. The CDR3 region is CASSQEQGAQPQHF. In DNA, the CDR3 is TGCGCCAGCAGCCAAGAGCAAGGAGCCCAGCCCCAGCATTTT.

This clone came up once. The DNA of the CDR3 is TGTGCCAGCTCACCAGGGACAGGGGTTTCCTACAATGAGCAGTTCTTC. It yields the protein CASSPGTGVSYNEQFF. V usage is TRBV18 and J usage is TRBJ2-1, with 10 bases fitting TRBD1. The CDR3 loop spans 16 amino acids. V lost 2 bases, J lost 1 base, and 2 bases stayed unmatched. Germline CDR1 KGHSH, CDR2 LQKENI.

The count of this clone is one. The chain combines TRBV2 with TRBJ1-2; possibly TRBD1 for D (6 bases). From germline, CDR1 is SNHLY and CDR2 FYNNEI. The length of the CDR3 is 13 residues. The germline V and J ends were trimmed by 3 bases and 4 bases, with 9 bases remaining between them. As DNA, the CDR3 is TGTGCCAGCAGTGAGGACAGACCCTATGGCTACACCTTC. Its translation: CASSEDRPYGYTF.

This clone was seen a single time. The chain links TRBV5-1 to TRBJ2-5; 7 bases are shared with TRBD2. J was trimmed by 5 bases and V by 0 bases; bases with no gene match: 10. The germline V gene has CDR1 SGHRS and CDR2 YFSETQ. The CDR3 is made up of 16 amino acids. The CDR3 DNA follows: TGCGCCAGCAGCTTGGAACCCTCGGGGGGATGGGAGACCCAGTACTTC. This encodes CASSLEPSGGWETQYF.

The chain carries TRBV7-9 and TRBJ2-6; the match to TRBD1 covers 7 bases. The CDR3 length is 15 residues. The J segment lost 1 base and the V segment lost 6 bases, leaving 3 bases of the junction unmatched. Germline V lookup: CDR1 SEHNR, CDR2 FQNEAQ (reference sequence). CDR3 in DNA: TGTGCCAGCAGAAGACAGGGATCTGGGGCCAACGTCCTGACTTTC. It codes for CASRRQGSGANVLTF.

This chain uses TRBV28 with TRBJ1-4; 8 bases agree with TRBD1. This CDR3 is 15 amino acids long. CDR1 MDHEN and CDR2 SYDVKM come from the germline V gene. V was pared by 7 bases and J by 4 bases, with 8 bases of the junction left unmatched. CDR3 in DNA: TGTGCCAGCAACCGCCGGGACAGGAGTAATGAAAAACTGTTTTTT. Translated: CASNRRDRSNEKLFF.

The chain joins TRBV5-1 to TRBJ2-3; no firm D call. Germline V gene lookup returns CDR1 SGHRS and CDR2 YFSETQ. V was cut by 1 base and J by 5 bases, with 11 bases left in between. CDR3 length equals 14 residues. The CDR3 coding sequence is TGCGCCAGCAGCTTGTCTAGTTCTGGAGATACGCAGTATTTT. Protein: CASSLSSSGDTQYF.

There are a few counts of this clone. The chain couples TRBV28 to TRBJ2-5; D is unclear. There are 12 residues in the CDR3. Trimming left V 4 bases short and J 5 bases short, with 8 bases between. CDR1 is MDHEN and CDR2 is SYDVKM in the germline V gene. Here the CDR3 reads CASSSLGETQYF. The CDR3 DNA follows: TGTGCCAGCAGTTCCCTCGGGGAGACCCAGTACTTC.

In its sample, this clone was seen a few times. V gene TRBV7-9 combines with J gene TRBJ2-7; D might be TRBD2 (5 bases). The V end was cut by 4 bases, the J end by 0 bases, with 7 bases between. CDR3 size: 13 residues. Germline CDR1 is SEHNR and CDR2 is FQNEAQ (reference sequence). CDR3 loop: CASSSRGSYEQYF. The CDR3 DNA is TGTGCCAGCAGCTCCCGGGGCTCCTACGAGCAGTACTTC.

V is TRBV11-2 and J is TRBJ2-3; TRBD2 might be the D (5 bases). V lost 5 bases and J 2 bases, leaving 17 bases between the germline ends. Germline CDR1 reads SGHAT; CDR2 reads FQNNGV. The CDR3 runs to 16 residues. The CDR3 is CASSPRASSNTDTQYF. CDR3 coding DNA: TGTGCCAGCAGCCCGAGGGCTAGCAGCAACACAGATACGCAGTATTTT.

V gene TRBV6-6 combines with J gene TRBJ1-6; TRBD1 matches at 7 bases. CDR1 MNHNY and CDR2 SVGAGI come from the germline V gene (reference sequence). This CDR3 region has 15 residues. The J segment lost 2 bases and the V segment lost 7 bases, leaving 5 bases of the junction unmatched. CDR3 region: CASNQGVTYNSPLHF. As DNA, the CDR3 is TGTGCCAGCAATCAGGGGGTCACCTATAATTCACCCCTCCACTTT.

This clone was observed once. V and J are TRBV11-1 and TRBJ1-1; D unresolved. CDR3 length: 13 amino acids. Germline V CDR1 and CDR2: SGHAT, FQDESV (reference sequence). With 4 bases removed from V and 4 bases from J, the gap between germline ends came to 10 bases. The CDR3: CASSSSIFTEAFF. In DNA, the CDR3 is TGTGCCAGCAGCTCCAGTATTTTCACTGAAGCTTTCTTT.

This chain uses TRBV27 with TRBJ1-1; D may be TRBD1 (6 bases). The CDR3 consists of 19 residues. In germline, CDR1 is MNHEY, CDR2 SMNVEV (reference sequence). V was trimmed by 3 bases and J by 0 bases, leaving 23 bases between them. The CDR3 here is CASSFRRTGEGVMNTEAFF. CDR3 bases: TGTGCCAGCAGTTTCCGGAGAACAGGCGAGGGGGTCATGAACACTGAAGCTTTCTTT.

This chain connects TRBV7-2 to TRBJ1-4; a weak D match, TRBD1 (5 bases). Germline assignment: CDR1 SGHTA and CDR2 FQGNSA. This CDR3 has 13 amino acids. V lost 9 bases and J 8 bases, leaving 16 bases between the germline ends. The CDR3 nucleotides are TGTGCCAGTTGCCGGGGGTTCGGCGAAAAACTGTTTTTT. Translating gives CASCRGFGEKLFF. The full variable domain, with the rest looked up from reference TRBV7-2 and TRBJ1-4, is GAGVSQSPSNKVTEKGKDVELRCDPISGHTALYWYRQSLGQGLEFLIYFQGNSAPDKSGLPSDRFSAERTGGSVSTLTIQRTQQEDSAVYLCASCRGFGEKLFFGSGTQLSVL.

The CDR3 loop reads CASSPGFYGYTF. The CDR3 coding sequence is TGTGCCAGCAGCCCAGGCTTCTATGGCTACACCTTC. The V and J genes are TRBV7-9 and TRBJ1-2, with D uncertain. V was cut by 5 bases and J by 4 bases, with 8 bases left in between. CDR1 and CDR2 (germline): SEHNR, FQNEAQ (reference sequence). The length of the CDR3 is 12 residues.

The chain carries TRBV19 and TRBJ2-7; the D is unclear. The CDR3 spans 13 residues. Germline loops: CDR1 LNHDA, CDR2 SQIVND (reference sequence). With 2 bases removed from V and 5 bases from J, the gap between germline ends came to 10 bases. The CDR3 DNA sequence: TGTGCCAGTAGTATACCGTCCGTCCACGAGCAGTACGTC. Translating it yields CASSIPSVHEQYV.

The rearrangement uses TRBV28 and TRBJ2-1; 8 nucleotides match TRBD1. V gave up 5 bases and J gave up 12 bases; unmatched junction bases: 9. CDR1 and CDR2 (germline): MDHEN, SYDVKM. The CDR3 length is 13 residues. This CDR3 is CASSRTPGGGQFF. CDR3 nucleotides: TGTGCCAGCAGTAGGACTCCAGGGGGCGGGCAGTTCTTC. The full variable domain, completed using reference TRBV28 and TRBJ2-1, is DVKVTQSSRYLVKRTGEKVFLECVQDMDHENMFWYRQDPGLGLRLIYFSYDVKMKEKGDIPEGYSVSREKKERFSLILESASTNQTSMYLCASSRTPGGGQFFGPGTRLTVL.

The DNA for the CDR3 is TGTGCCAGCAGGCGGCGGGGGGACTACAATGAGCAGTTCTTC. Its translation is CASRRRGDYNEQFF. The rearrangement uses TRBV5-4 and TRBJ2-1; 8 bases align to TRBD2. With V trimmed by 5 bases and J by 3 bases, 4 bases remained unmatched. The CDR3 runs 14 residues. Germline CDR1 and CDR2: SGHNT and YYREEE (reference sequence).

The J gene is TRBJ1-3, the V gene TRBV7-9; no reliable D call. The CDR3 spans 12 residues. The germline gives CDR1 SEHNR, CDR2 FQNEAQ (reference sequence). Trimming cost V 9 bases and J 4 bases, with 10 bases left between them. For the CDR3, the DNA is TGTGCCAGTAGGAGACTCGGAAACACCATATATTTT. This encodes CASRRLGNTIYF.